This T cell receptor (beta chain) was identified during a study of blood T cells in healthy people across ages. The V segment lost 1 base and the J segment 10 bases; nucleotides outside the gene matches: 4. Germline CDR1 SGHVS, CDR2 FNYEAQ. CDR3 size: 14 residues. Isolation yielded PBMCs, at least 7 million per sample, in every case. Study-wide findings and caveats: Diversity estimates drawn from one million T cells were deemed underestimates.

PCR was performed a second time for about 7 to 11 cycles using a sample-barcoded 5' primer and a J-beta primer mix. Each cDNA molecule was tagged by a template-switch adaptor that had 12 random nucleotides. MiXCR, applied by TCRdb to the 5' RACE reads, yields one record per CDR3 protein. The data hold 1.5 million to 1.9 million distinct CDR3 sequences, with 35% to 45% observed a single time. A few counts support this clonotype. Its antigen is unknown. Material: blood. The chain joins TRBV7-6 to TRBJ2-1, with 10 positions matching TRBD2. The source is a woman aged 18-35 years in good health. CDR3 nucleotide sequence: TGTGCCAGCAGCTTAGAAAGCGGGGGGGAAGAGCAGTTCTTC. It encodes CASSLESGGEEQFF.